The 14 T cell receptor beta chains reported below all come from one sample, sequenced in a study of cytomegalovirus exposure and HLA in healthy donors. This table comes from immunoSEQ multiplex PCR, and its TCRdb copy is limited to in-frame clones, with some not included. The sample records about 65,000 clones, about 90% being singletons. Sample: PBMCs. Receptor source: a woman between 18 and 29 years old in good health and CMV-seronegative.

This chain connects TRBV18 to TRBJ2-7, with TRBD1 matching over 7 bases. CDR1 and CDR2 (germline): KGHSH, LQKENI. The CDR3 is made up of 13 amino acids. The V and J ends lost 4 bases and 2 bases, in that order; junction bases with no gene match: 2. The CDR3 DNA is TGTGCCAGCTCACGACAGGGAACCTACGAGCAGTACTTC. Encoded protein: CASSRQGTYEQYF.

The V and J genes are TRBV9 and TRBJ2-7, with a tentative D call TRBD1 (5 bases). From germline, CDR1 is SGDLS and CDR2 YYNGEE. V gave up 4 bases and J gave up 0 bases, with 11 bases separating them. The CDR3 sequence is 14 residues long. The CDR3 loop is CASSPQDTSYEQYF. DNA for the CDR3: TGTGCCAGCAGCCCCCAGGACACCTCCTACGAGCAGTACTTC. The full variable domain, completed using reference TRBV9 and TRBJ2-7, is DSGVTQTPKHLITATGQRVTLRCSPRSGDLSVYWYQQSLDQGLQFLIQYYNGEERAKGNILERFSAQQFPDLHSELNLSSLELGDSALYFCASSPQDTSYEQYFGPGTRLTVT.

This clone turned up a few times. The chain links TRBV29-1 to TRBJ1-4, with D possibly being TRBD1 (5 bases). Trimming pared 7 bases from V and 4 bases from J, leaving 28 bases between. Germline values: CDR1 SQVTM, CDR2 ANQGSEA. The CDR3 runs to 18 residues. CDR3 protein: CSAKRPSGLGPNNEKLFF. DNA for the CDR3: TGCAGCGCTAAAAGGCCCTCAGGGCTGGGGCCGAATAATGAAAAACTGTTTTTT.

The chain has TRBV11-2 and TRBJ2-3; D might be TRBD2 (5 bases). Germline V gene data show CDR1 as SGHAT and CDR2 as FQNNGV. The germline V and J ends were trimmed by 4 bases and 0 bases, with 14 bases remaining between them. The CDR3 loop spans 16 amino acids. The CDR3 nucleotides are TGTGCCAGCAGCTGGAAGATAGCGCCCAGCACAGATACGCAGTATTTT. Its translation: CASSWKIAPSTDTQYF.

This clone came up once. The chain uses TRBV20-1 and TRBJ2-1; weak D call: TRBD2 (6 bases). Germline lookup yields CDR1 DFQATT and CDR2 SNEGSKA (reference sequence). V was clipped by 7 bases and J by 3 bases, with 7 bases between them. This CDR3 spans 11 amino acids. The CDR3 spells CSGDFYNEQFF. Written as DNA, the CDR3 is TGCAGTGGGGACTTCTACAATGAGCAGTTCTTC.

The genes are TRBV7-9 and TRBJ2-3; 7 positions match TRBD2. Germline V gene sequence: CDR1 SEHNR, CDR2 FQNEAQ (reference sequence). V gave up 4 bases and J gave up 0 bases; unmatched junction bases: 7. The CDR3 contains 16 residues. The CDR3 region has the DNA TGTGCCAGCAGCTCATCCAGCGGGGCTAGCACAGATACGCAGTATTTT. It translates to CASSSSSGASTDTQYF. Drawing the rest from reference TRBV7-9 and TRBJ2-3, the complete variable domain is DTGVSQNPRHKITKRGQNVTFRCDPISEHNRLYWYRQTLGQGPEFLTYFQNEAQLEKSRLLSDRFSAERPKGSFSTLEIQRTEQGDSAMYLCASSSSSGASTDTQYFGPGTRLTVL.

The CDR3 is CASSEAVLKSTDTQYF. CDR3 nucleotide sequence: TGTGCCAGCAGTGAAGCGGTACTCAAAAGCACAGATACGCAGTATTTT. This rearrangement joins TRBV2 to TRBJ2-3; unclear D gene. CDR3 size: 16 residues. Germline CDR1 is SNHLY and CDR2 is FYNNEI. Deletions cut 0 bases from V and 0 bases from J, with 10 bases between.

The genes are TRBV27 and TRBJ2-5, with TRBD1 identical over 8 bases. This CDR3 is 12 amino acids long. Unmatched junction bases numbered 2, after V lost 6 bases and J lost 5 bases. In germline, CDR1 is MNHEY, CDR2 SMNVEV (reference sequence). The CDR3 loop reads CASRTGGETQYF. The CDR3 bases are TGTGCCAGCAGAACAGGGGGTGAGACCCAGTACTTC.

This rearrangement joins TRBV5-8 to TRBJ2-3; 8 nucleotides line up with TRBD1. Germline V gene data show CDR1 as SGHTS and CDR2 as YDEGEE. After removal of 0 bases from V and 6 bases from J, the junction contained 9 bases not matched to a gene. This CDR3 comprises 16 residues. CDR3 protein: CASSLGRDRRSDTQYF. The CDR3 DNA sequence: TGTGCCAGCAGCTTGGGCCGGGACAGGAGGAGCGATACGCAGTATTTT.

V gene TRBV10-3 combines with J gene TRBJ1-1; 7 bases match TRBD1. Germline loops: CDR1 ENHRY, CDR2 SYGVKD. Losses at the gene ends were 10 bases for V and 4 bases for J; bases not matched to a gene: 9. This CDR3 contains 13 residues. The CDR3 protein is CASLPRGSTEAFF. In DNA, the CDR3 is TGTGCCAGCCTACCCAGGGGGAGCACTGAAGCTTTCTTT.

The rearrangement joins TRBV15 to TRBJ2-3; 10 bases map to TRBD1. V lost 1 base and J lost 3; bases outside the gene matches: 7. The CDR3 is 17 amino acids. Germline lookup yields CDR1 LNHNV and CDR2 YYDKDF (reference sequence). This chain's CDR3 is CATSRAAGTGVTDTQYF. In DNA, the CDR3 is TGTGCCACCAGCAGAGCGGCCGGGACAGGGGTAACAGATACGCAGTATTTT.

CDR3 coding DNA: TGTGCCAGCAGCTTATTTACTAGCGGACAAGAGACCCAGTACTTC. Its protein product is CASSLFTSGQETQYF. This sequence joins TRBV7-9 and TRBJ2-5; 8 bases line up with TRBD2. CDR1 is SEHNR and CDR2 is FQNEAQ in the germline V gene (reference sequence). The V and J ends lost 2 bases and 2 bases, in that order; junction bases with no gene match: 4. The CDR3 runs to 15 residues.

The rearrangement links TRBV15 to TRBJ2-5; the D is unclear. The V gene's germline CDR1 is LNHNV and CDR2 YYDKDF (reference sequence). The length of the CDR3 is 15 residues. V dropped 0 bases and J dropped 1 base, with 9 bases sitting between them. The CDR3 nucleotides are TGTGCCACCAGCAGAGAAAGAGTTGTCCAAGAGACCCAGTACTTC. This codes for CATSRERVVQETQYF.

The chain couples TRBV4-1 to TRBJ2-7; D might be TRBD2 (6 bases). The CDR3 covers 12 residues. Trimming stripped 6 bases from V and 5 bases from J, with 11 bases between. Germline assignment: CDR1 MGHRA and CDR2 YSYEKL. As DNA, the CDR3 is TGCGCCAGCAGTAGACCGGGGGACGAGCAGTACTTC. Translated: CASSRPGDEQYF.